The rows below give T cell receptor beta chains drawn from one sample of a study of shared clonotypes between healthy human individuals. The protocol was immunoSEQ multiplex PCR, while the TCRdb copy is restricted to in-frame clones and leaves out a portion. This sample has 2,500,000 or so clones, with over 85% found just once. The specimen was naive CD4+ T cells from PBMCs. The receptor set was obtained from a young man in good health. Some clones in this sample may be carry-over from other donors' samples. Both conserved end residues are part of each CDR3. D genes are given only for firm matches. The size of a clone is reported for some rows only, either as once, few or many, or as a class for expanded clones.

>.|TRBV4-2|.|TRBJ2-7
TGTGCCAGCAGCCAAGATCAGGGGACGGCCGCCTACGAGCAGTACTTC
CASSQDQGTAAYEQYF
>.|TRBV5-4|.|TRBJ2-7
TGTGCCAGCAGCTTGGGTGGGTTCGGACTTTACGAGCAGTACTTC
CASSLGGFGLYEQYF
>.|TRBV7-9|.|TRBJ2-5
TGTGCCAGCAGCTTCTCCGTTGAGACCCAGTACTTC
CASSFSVETQYF
>.|TRBV5-1|.|TRBJ2-7
TGCGCCAGTGGCTTGGACGGAGGGTACGAGCAGTACTTC
CASGLDGGYEQYF
>.|TRBV27|TRBD1|TRBJ2-2
TGTGCCAGCAGCCGTCGGCCTGGGACAGGGGGTACCGGGGAGCTGTTTTTT
CASSRRPGTGGTGELFF
>once|TRBV2|.|TRBJ2-7
TGTGCCAGCAGTGATTGGGGGTTCTACGAGCAGTACTTC
CASSDWGFYEQYF
>.|TRBV2|.|TRBJ2-3
TGTGCCAGCAGTGGGGGGGTTGTCCCTTCCAATACGCAGTATTTT
CASSGGVVPSNTQYF
>.|TRBV4-1|TRBD2|TRBJ2-5
TGCGCCAGCAGCCAAGCGATAGCGGGTGGTTCGGAGACCCAGTACTTC
CASSQAIAGGSETQYF
>.|TRBV7-9|.|TRBJ2-2
TGTGCCAGCAGTCAGCAGGGCACCGGGGAGCTGTTTTTT
CASSQQGTGELFF
>.|TRBV7-8|TRBD1|TRBJ1-3
TGTGCCAGCAGCTTAGGGACAGGGGGAGCCCGAAACACCATATATTTT
CASSLGTGGARNTIYF
>.|TRBV4-3|.|TRBJ2-1
TGCGCCAGCAGCCAGGCCTCCTACAATGAGCAGTTCTTC
CASSQASYNEQFF
>.|TRBV6-6|.|TRBJ1-1
TGTGCCAGCACCCCTGGGCAGGGAATGAACACTGAAGCTTTCTTT
CASTPGQGMNTEAFF
>.|TRBV29-1|TRBD1|TRBJ2-1
TGCAGCGTTTTAAGGGGGCGAAATGAGCAGTTCTTC
CSVLRGRNEQFF
>.|TRBV11-2|.|TRBJ2-1
TGTGCCAGCAGGGCCCCGGGTCAGCACTACAATGAGCAGTTCTTC
CASRAPGQHYNEQFF
>once|TRBV27|TRBD1|TRBJ1-5
TGTGCCAGCAGGGCGGGACAGGGGCCTTATAGCAATCAGCCCCAGCATTTT
CASRAGQGPYSNQPQHF
>.|TRBV18|.|TRBJ2-7
TGTGCCAGCTCACCACTCCCCGGGGGACTCTACGAGCAGTACTTC
CASSPLPGGLYEQYF
>once|TRBV6-1|.|TRBJ1-1
TGTGCCAGCAGTGAAAGGCGGGACAACACTGAAGCTTTCTTT
CASSERRDNTEAFF
>.|TRBV19|.|TRBJ2-7
TGTGCCAGTAGTATATCCGACACCTACGAGCAGTACTTC
CASSISDTYEQYF
>.|TRBV28|.|TRBJ1-4
TGTGCCAGCAGTTTTTGGCCGAATAATGAAAAACTGTTTTTT
CASSFWPNNEKLFF
>.|TRBV10-3|TRBD2|TRBJ2-1
TGTGCCATCAGACAAGGACTAGACCTCCCGTTCTTC
CAIRQGLDLPFF
>once|TRBV2|.|TRBJ2-2
TGTGCCAGCAGTGAGTCTAACACCGGGGAGCTGTTTTTT
CASSESNTGELFF
>.|TRBV28|.|TRBJ2-7
TGTGCCAGCTACCAACGACAGACCTACGAGCAGTACTTC
CASYQRQTYEQYF
>.|TRBV15|TRBD2|TRBJ2-1
TGTGCCACCAGCCGGGGACTAGCGGGAGGGCGTCACAGCTCCTACAATGAGCAGTTCTTC
CATSRGLAGGRHSSYNEQFF
>.|TRBV29-1|.|TRBJ2-3
TGCAGCGTAGGGGCTAGAGTCACAGATACGCAGTATTTT
CSVGARVTDTQYF